The rows below give T cell receptor beta chains drawn from one sample of a study of beta chain features in type 1 diabetes. The repertoire was sequenced with immunoSEQ multiplex PCR; TCRdb's copy has only in-frame clones and lacks some. The sample lists about 930,000 clones; 15% to 20% were seen once. The sequenced sample was naive CD4+ T cells from blood. These receptors were obtained from a woman between 18 and 30 years old in good health. Both conserved end residues are trimmed from each CDR3. D genes are given only for firm matches.

>TRBJ1-3|-|TRBV7-2
ASSFLSPSVRSGNTIY
>TRBJ2-1|-|TRBV4-3
ASSQDTTGTKTGSGKF
>TRBJ2-7|TRBD1|TRBV18
ASSPPGQIYEQY
>TRBJ2-7|-|TRBV6-5
ASSYSSASSYEQY
>TRBJ2-3|-|TRBV2
ASSLTSTDTQY
>TRBJ2-1|TRBD1|TRBV9
ASSSSGTGVYNEQF
>TRBJ2-1|TRBD1|TRBV19
ASSSGTGGIEQF
>TRBJ1-5|-|TRBV5-8
ASSPDPVRGNQPQH
>TRBJ2-3|-|TRBV6-1
ASSGTNSGRRQMGQY
>TRBJ1-5|-|TRBV28
ASQGPELNQPQH
>TRBJ1-2|-|TRBV28
ASLDSQAHGYT
>TRBJ2-2|-|TRBV14
ASKANALDTGELF
>TRBJ2-1|-|TRBV6-1
ASWTYNEQF
>TRBJ2-1|-|TRBV5-1
ASSFGRAEGQF
>TRBJ2-7|TRBD2|TRBV10-1
ASSESSGLGFNEQY
>TRBJ2-3|-|TRBV11-2
ASSFRGPSTDTQY
>TRBJ2-1|-|TRBV5-6
ATNRGGYEQF
>TRBJ2-1|-|TRBV5-6
ASSFAHDGEQF
>TRBJ2-1|TRBD2|TRBV27
ASSPRLAGVVF
>TRBJ2-5|-|TRBV9
ASSVGALAQETQY
>TRBJ2-5|-|TRBV9
ASSQRRGYQETQY
>TRBJ1-2|-|TRBV18
ASSPDSVYGYT
>TRBJ2-1|TRBD2|TRBV7-9
ASSTSGAGSSYNEQF
>TRBJ2-7|TRBD2|TRBV4-3
ASSQDVGGSPYEQY
>TRBJ2-7|-|TRBV5-6
ASSLWGPGAYEQY
>TRBJ2-1|TRBD2|TRBV28
ASSLYGRGYNEQF
>TRBJ2-3|-|TRBV2
ASKVDSADTQY
>TRBJ2-7|TRBD1|TRBV6-6
ASSRRPGQDYEQY
>TRBJ2-5|-|TRBV6-5
ASMGQTQETQY
>TRBJ2-3|-|TRBV29-1
SVVRATDTQY
>TRBJ2-7|-|TRBV7-2
ASSLAQGYEQY
>TRBJ2-5|TRBD2|TRBV5-1
ASSTRLAGYPIQETQY
>TRBJ2-3|-|TRBV20-1
SASSHETQY
>TRBJ2-7|-|TRBV7-2
ASSSGHQGWQY
>TRBJ1-5|TRBD1|TRBV6-6
ASSWTGRYQPQH
>TRBJ1-5|TRBD1|TRBV7-9
ASSLAGQLNQPQH
>TRBJ2-3|TRBD2|TRBV6-5
ASSYSGGIPDTQY
>TRBJ2-1|-|TRBV6-5
ASSAARAYNEQF
>TRBJ2-7|-|TRBV27
ASSPLLHRSSYEQY
>TRBJ1-1|TRBD1|TRBV7-2
ASSLQGADTEAF
>TRBJ2-7|-|TRBV6-1
ASSEGPGASYEQY
>TRBJ2-7|-|TRBV28
ASSFKGEQY
>TRBJ2-3|-|TRBV6-4
ASSEDEMDTQY
>TRBJ2-3|-|TRBV2
ASTAQGSDTQY
>TRBJ2-3|TRBD2|TRBV7-9
ASSLPRGLAGGEDTQY
>TRBJ1-4|-|TRBV28
ASSPGGATNEKLF
>TRBJ1-5|TRBD1|TRBV15
ATSRGDRDQPQH
>TRBJ1-2|-|TRBV7-2
ASSLGPLVEGYT
>TRBJ2-2|-|TRBV4-2
ASSLRAGELF
>TRBJ2-2|TRBD1|TRBV27
ASSFFKGAGTGELF
>TRBJ2-2|-|TRBV5-6
ASSFGYPPVTGELF
>TRBJ1-1|-|TRBV18
ASSPVPNTEAF
>TRBJ1-5|TRBD1|TRBV28
ASSYRPGQTLQPQH
>TRBJ1-5|TRBD1|TRBV7-9
ASSLGVRDRTQH